A selection of T cell receptor beta chains follows, all from one sample in a study of CD8+ T cells in alopecia areata. Clones were sequenced by immunoSEQ multiplex PCR, and TCRdb holds only the in-frame ones, with some missing. The table records approximately 200,000 clones, 45% to 75% of them present only once. The sequenced sample was CD4+ T cells sorted from blood, obtained at week 4, from a patient treated with tofacitinib. These receptors all stem from a human donor with alopecia areata. The CDR3 runs from the conserved cysteine through the conserved F or W.

CDR3 protein	V gene	J gene
CASSAVGQGATGYTF	TRBV5-1	TRBJ1-2
CAIRTGSGNTIYF	TRBV10-3	TRBJ1-3
CSVEAGWVGKKETQYF	TRBV29-1	TRBJ2-5
CASSLKGPGGQGYTF	TRBV7-9	TRBJ1-2
CAWRWGQGNEQYF	TRBV30	TRBJ2-7
CASSVGEGAYGYTF	TRBV9	TRBJ1-2
CASSQGGEQYF	TRBV27	TRBJ2-7
CAWSVSGGTEAFF	TRBV30	TRBJ1-1
CASSTLAGITDTQYF	TRBV9	TRBJ2-3
CSVATGVGELFF	TRBV29-1	TRBJ2-2
CASSLGTGESPLHF	TRBV7-3	TRBJ1-6
CASSLVPSAEAFF	TRBV11-2	TRBJ1-1
CASSVDAGELFF	TRBV9	TRBJ2-2
CASSRTGANVLTF	TRBV6-5	TRBJ2-6
CASSVQRNTEAFF	TRBV19	TRBJ1-1
CASSLSGQGDNEQFF	TRBV5-4	TRBJ2-1
CASKMVPEGNYEQYF	TRBV2	TRBJ2-7
CASSESWGSTGELFF	TRBV25-1	TRBJ2-2
CASSLTPGANTGELFF	TRBV5-1	TRBJ2-2
CASIPEVRREKLFF	TRBV2	TRBJ1-4
CASSQGQGSLYEQYF	TRBV4-3	TRBJ2-7
CASSFYNEQFF	TRBV5-6	TRBJ2-1
CASSPRPGGGNTEAFF	TRBV7-6	TRBJ1-1